The clone carrying this TCR beta chain occurred a few times. Its target is not known. This same CDR3 is encoded by further DNA sequences in the sample. CD45RO-negative CD8 cells positively selected for CCR7 made up the naive population, which excluded terminally differentiated effector memory CD45RA+ cells. Donors had no recently reported acute infections or vaccinations and were HIV-negative. The data were taken from a study of shared clonotypes between healthy human individuals. General study points: Relative to their counterparts shared across all four donors, non-shared clonotypes exhibited diminished generation probabilities. Clonotype sharing levels among donors were expected to vary with sequencing depth. It was observed that 5% to 6% of naive CD4 clonotypes were shared across a few donors.

The CDR3 length is 11 residues. Germline values: CDR1 ENHRY, CDR2 SYGVKD. Between the trimmed V and J ends, which lost 2 bases and 3 bases, there was a span of 0 bases. The repertoire was sequenced with immunoSEQ multiplex PCR; TCRdb's copy has only in-frame clones and lacks some. The repertoire holds some 2,100,000 clones, with more than 85% as singletons. Sample: naive CD8+ T cells from PBMCs. This sequence originates from a man in his late teens or twenties in good health. Some clones in this sample may be carry-over from other donors' samples. The chain is built from TRBV10-3 and TRBJ2-3, with no clear D. The CDR3 loop is CAISETDTQYF. CDR3 coding DNA: TGTGCCATCAGTGAGACAGATACGCAGTATTTT.